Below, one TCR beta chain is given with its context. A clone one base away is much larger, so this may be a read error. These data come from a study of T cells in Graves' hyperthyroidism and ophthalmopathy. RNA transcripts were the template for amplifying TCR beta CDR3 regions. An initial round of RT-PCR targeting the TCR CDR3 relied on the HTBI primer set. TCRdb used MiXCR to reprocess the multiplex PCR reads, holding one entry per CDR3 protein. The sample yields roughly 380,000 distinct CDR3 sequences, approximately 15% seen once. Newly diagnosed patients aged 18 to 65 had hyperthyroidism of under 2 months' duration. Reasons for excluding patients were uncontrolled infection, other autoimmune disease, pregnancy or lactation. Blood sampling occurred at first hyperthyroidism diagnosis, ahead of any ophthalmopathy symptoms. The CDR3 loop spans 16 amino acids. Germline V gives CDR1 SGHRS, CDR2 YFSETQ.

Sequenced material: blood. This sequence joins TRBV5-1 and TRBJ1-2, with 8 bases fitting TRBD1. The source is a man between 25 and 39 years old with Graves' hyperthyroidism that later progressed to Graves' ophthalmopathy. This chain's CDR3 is CASGLEQGVPNYGYTF. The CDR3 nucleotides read TGCGCCAGCGGCTTGGAACAGGGGGTTCCTAACTATGGCTACACCTTC.